These 4 T cell receptor beta chains were sequenced from one sample in a study of radiotherapy plus CTLA-4 blockade in lung cancer. Measured with immunoSEQ multiplex PCR; TCRdb has only the in-frame clones, and not every one. The sample has 50,000 to 60,000 clones; approximately 82% are singletons. Material: peripheral blood, obtained from a patient treated with radiotherapy plus ipilimumab. Receptor source: a human donor with non-small cell lung cancer whose response to radiotherapy plus ipilimumab could not be evaluated.

This sequence joins TRBV29-1 and TRBJ2-2, with D perhaps matching TRBD2 (6 bases). Trimming removed 2 bases at V and 3 bases at J, with 13 bases between. The CDR3 is 15 residues long. The germline CDR1 and CDR2 sequences are SQVTM and ANQGSEA. The CDR3 reads CSVERGGADTGELFF. CDR3 DNA sequence: TGCAGCGTTGAAAGAGGAGGGGCGGACACCGGGGAGCTGTTTTTT.

The chain employs TRBV5-1 and TRBJ2-7; D is possibly TRBD1 (5 bases). Germline loops: CDR1 SGHRS, CDR2 YFSETQ. The CDR3 covers 13 residues. Trimming stripped 6 bases from V and 4 bases from J, with 14 bases between. The CDR3 sequence is CASTDTGRYEQYF. The CDR3, as DNA: TGCGCCAGCACGGACACCGGCCGTTACGAGCAGTACTTC.

The chain carries TRBV7-9 and TRBJ1-1; D might be TRBD1 (6 bases). Trimming pared 1 base from V and 9 bases from J, leaving 18 bases between. Germline CDR1 SEHNR, CDR2 FQNEAQ (reference sequence). The CDR3 totals 15 residues. CDR3 DNA sequence: TGTGCCAGCAGCTTAGATGGGGGGGGCGCCTTACAAGCTTTCTTT. This codes for CASSLDGGGALQAFF.

The J gene is TRBJ2-3, the V gene TRBV7-2; the D is unclear. The CDR3 is 12 amino acids. The germline V and J ends were trimmed by 2 bases and 7 bases, with 7 bases remaining between them. The germline V gene has CDR1 SGHTA and CDR2 FQGNSA. The CDR3 DNA reads TGTGCCAGCAGCTTACGCGGCAATACGCAGTATTTT. It specifies CASSLRGNTQYF.